The text below deals with one T cell receptor (beta chain). Its antigen remains unknown. This entry is derived from a study of T cells and Merkel cell carcinoma outcomes. The study, taken as a whole, reports: Reportedly, T-cell repertoire with density predicts Merkel cell carcinoma outcomes.

In germline, CDR1 is SQVTM, CDR2 ANQGSEA. The CDR3 is made up of 10 amino acids. Assay: immunoSEQ multiplex PCR; the TCRdb copy retains only in-frame clones and omits some. The sample gives some 13,000 clones, roughly 92% of which show up once; 2% to 2.5% is in the top ten. The sequence derives from a human donor with Merkel cell carcinoma. The chain employs TRBV29-1 and TRBJ1-1, with D perhaps matching TRBD1 (5 bases). The sequenced material came from tumor tissue from Merkel cell carcinoma. DNA of the CDR3: TGCGCGGGGGGGGACACTGAAGCTTTCTTT. Translated: CAGGDTEAFF.